Sequencing of this TCR beta chain was carried out in a study of blood T cell repertoires in COVID-19. As for the study in general: T cells, B-cell-depleted T cells, or PBMCs provided the cDNA or gDNA that served as material.

The CDR3 contains 14 residues. From germline, CDR1 is SGHDT and CDR2 YYEEEE. V was pared by 0 bases and J by 4 bases, with 10 bases between. Assay: immunoSEQ multiplex PCR; the TCRdb copy retains only in-frame clones and omits some. The data contain under 250,000 clones, 85% of them singletons. The origin of this receptor is a man aged 50 to 60 with COVID-19, enrolled during active disease. The sample comprised peripheral blood. This chain links TRBV5-6 with TRBJ1-1, with D unresolved. The CDR3 sequence is CASSLGHRGTEAFF. The CDR3 nucleotides read TGTGCCAGCAGCTTGGGTCACCGCGGCACTGAAGCTTTCTTT.